The clone carrying this T cell receptor beta chain was seen many times. This entry is derived from a study of early T cells in non-severe SARS-CoV-2 infection. TCRdb re-analysed the 5' RACE reads in MiXCR, keeping a single row per CDR3 protein. The top ten hold roughly 5.5% of the sample, which has approximately 35,000 distinct CDR3 sequences, 4.5% to 6% seen once. The germline V gene encodes CDR1 SGHAT and CDR2 FQNNGV. CDR3 length equals 14 residues. Losses at the gene ends were 1 base for V and 7 bases for J; bases not matched to a gene: 4. The clonotype originates from an adult who was a healthcare worker with PCR-confirmed SARS-CoV-2 infection or an uninfected control (not recorded which). The rearrangement uses TRBV11-2 and TRBJ2-1, with 7 nucleotides matching TRBD2. The specimen sequenced was whole blood. The CDR3 region has the DNA TGTGCCAGCAGCTTAGTGGGAGGGTTGAATGAGCAGTTCTTC. Amino acids: CASSLVGGLNEQFF.